A selection of T cell receptor beta chains follows, all from one sample in a study of blood T cell repertoires in COVID-19. Assay used: immunoSEQ multiplex PCR; TCRdb lists only in-frame clones, some missing. This table holds roughly 330,000 clones, about 87% found once. Source material: PBMCs or T cells enriched from blood (not recorded which). These receptors were obtained from a woman aged 25 to 39 who had recovered from COVID-19. Each CDR3 is given without its conserved first and last residue. The order of the fields is J gene, V gene, CDR3 protein.

TRBJ2-2 TRBV30 AWVPQTLTGELF
TRBJ1-5 TRBV6-5 ASDGDYQPQH
TRBJ1-5 TRBV30 AWSVGLNQPQH
TRBJ1-1 TRBV11-3 ASSLSGVNTEAF
TRBJ2-1 TRBV9 ASSVREGFPSPEQF
TRBJ1-1 TRBV7-8 ASSSGSGSTEAF
TRBJ1-1 TRBV6-2/TRBV6-3 ASSYLGTGTTEAF
TRBJ1-2 TRBV18 ASSLRTTGDYGYT
TRBJ2-1 TRBV2 ASSEGLAGYNEQF
TRBJ1-3 TRBV7-2 ASSSASGFSGNTIY
TRBJ2-3 TRBV6-1 ASSEALAGGADTQY
TRBJ2-1 TRBV6-5 ASSYTPGQGYNEQF
TRBJ1-4 TRBV5-1 ASSSRGGPANEKLF
TRBJ1-4 TRBV28 ASSAPGQGDEKLF
TRBJ2-2 TRBV9 ASSGGPTGELF
TRBJ2-1 TRBV25-1 ASSEIFQGNNEQF
TRBJ2-7 TRBV30 AWDPGQVTYEQY
TRBJ1-6 TRBV28 ASSSSRSDRGYNSPLH
TRBJ1-2 TRBV9 ASSNSGLYGYT
TRBJ2-1 TRBV7-2 ASSLGTKPGQF
TRBJ1-1 TRBV5-1 ASSFQGSGTEAF
TRBJ2-6 TRBV5-4 ASSLDDFSGANVLT
TRBJ1-1 TRBV6-2/TRBV6-3 ASSYYRGYSEAF
TRBJ1-1 TRBV30 AWSVVTGNTEAF
TRBJ2-6 TRBV18 ASSPLPVYSGANVLT